Listed below are T cell receptor beta chains from one sample, sequenced in a study of CD8+ T cells in alopecia areata. The assay was immunoSEQ multiplex PCR, and TCRdb's table has in-frame clones only and misses some. The sample yields under 200,000 clones, less than 70% seen once. The material was CD4+ T cells sorted from blood, obtained at week 24, from a patient treated with tofacitinib. The source of these receptors is a human donor with alopecia areata. The CDR3 runs from the conserved cysteine through the conserved F or W. The D gene is left open where the match is weak. Rows may omit the clone size; those that give it use once, few, many or a size class.

>TRBJ1-6|NA|NA|TRBV2
CARKGDSPLHF
TGTGCCAGAAAAGGGGATTCACCCCTCCACTTT
>TRBJ2-2|once|TRBD2|TRBV29-1
CSVDPTSGGARGTGELFF
TGCAGCGTTGACCCGACTAGCGGGGGGGCCAGGGGCACCGGGGAGCTGTTTTTT
>TRBJ1-1|NA|NA|TRBV29-1
CSVAWGSGGMNTEAFF
TGCAGCGTTGCGTGGGGATCCGGGGGCATGAACACTGAAGCTTTCTTT
>TRBJ2-3|NA|NA|TRBV10-3
CAISVRGGTDTQYF
TGTGCCATCAGTGTTAGGGGGGGCACAGATACGCAGTATTTT
>TRBJ2-3|NA|NA|TRBV4-1
CASSQDPGTDTQYF
TGCGCCAGCAGCCAAGATCCGGGGACAGATACGCAGTATTTT
>TRBJ2-3|once|NA|TRBV30
CAWTRGQGGTDTQYF
TGTGCCTGGACACGAGGTCAAGGGGGCACAGATACGCAGTATTTT
>TRBJ2-1|NA|NA|TRBV30
CAWSRQHNEQFF
TGTGCCTGGAGCCGGCAGCACAATGAGCAGTTCTTC
>TRBJ1-2|NA|TRBD1|TRBV2
CAGTGGAMFNYGYTF
TGTGCCGGAACAGGGGGCGCGATGTTTAACTATGGCTACACCTTC
>TRBJ2-7|once|TRBD1|TRBV10-3
CASLRQGAERKQYF
TGTGCCAGCCTACGCCAGGGGGCGGAAAGGAAGCAGTACTTC
>TRBJ2-5|NA|TRBD2|TRBV20-1
CSAISGKTQYF
TGCAGTGCTATTAGCGGGAAGACCCAGTACTTC
>TRBJ1-1|NA|NA|TRBV5-6
CASSFWPGAEAFF
TGTGCCAGCAGCTTTTGGCCAGGGGCTGAAGCTTTCTTT
>TRBJ1-5|NA|NA|TRBV27
CASSRDSFSNQPQHF
TGTGCCAGCAGTCGCGACAGCTTTAGCAATCAGCCCCAGCATTTT
>TRBJ1-6|once|TRBD1|TRBV9
CASSDPGTGLNSYNSPLHF
TGTGCCAGCAGCGACCCCGGGACAGGGTTAAACTCCTATAATTCACCCCTCCACTTT
>TRBJ1-2|NA|NA|TRBV7-9
CASSPTEAYGYTF
TGTGCCAGCAGCCCTACAGAAGCCTATGGCTACACCTTC
>TRBJ1-1|few|TRBD1|TRBV5-1
CASSRDRNTEAFF
TGCGCCAGCAGCCGGGACAGGAACACTGAAGCTTTCTTT
>TRBJ1-5|NA|NA|TRBV2
CASSDRGYSNQPQHF
TGTGCCAGCAGTGACAGGGGTTATAGCAATCAGCCCCAGCATTTT
>TRBJ2-3|few|NA|TRBV19
CASSILDSGTDTQYF
TGTGCCAGTAGTATTTTGGACTCGGGCACAGATACGCAGTATTTT